The 21 T cell receptor beta chains reported below all come from one sample, sequenced in a study of blood T cell repertoires in COVID-19. TCRdb's copy holds only in-frame clones and misses some; the assay was immunoSEQ multiplex PCR. The top ten clones hold under 55% of a sample with fewer than 100,000 clones, just over 85% of them seen once. Sequenced material: peripheral blood. The receptors originated from a human donor in a cohort sampled during active COVID-19.

This chain connects TRBV9 to TRBJ1-4, with D unclear. CDR1 is SGDLS and CDR2 is YYNGEE in the germline V gene. V lost 2 bases, J lost 1 base, and 6 bases lay in between. The CDR3 runs 14 residues. The CDR3: CASSVEGTNEKLFF. The CDR3 nucleotides read TGTGCCAGCAGCGTGGAGGGAACTAATGAAAAACTGTTTTTT.

The V and J genes are TRBV7-8 and TRBJ1-5; D not certain. Germline V CDR1 and CDR2: SGHVS, FQNEAQ. Trimming shortened V by 3 bases and J by 4 bases, and 13 bases separated the two germline ends. This CDR3 has 15 amino acids. The CDR3 bases are TGTGCCAGCAGCTTTCAGACTGGAGGTAATCAGCCCCAGCATTTT. Residues: CASSFQTGGNQPQHF.

The chain carries TRBV4-3 and TRBJ2-1; 7 bases are a match to TRBD1. The CDR3 has 15 amino acids. The germline V gene encodes CDR1 LGHNA and CDR2 YSLEER. With 1 base clipped from V and 2 bases from J, the junction kept 2 bases outside the gene matches. This chain's CDR3 is CASSQGQGPYNEQFF. In DNA, the CDR3 is TGCGCCAGCAGCCAAGGACAGGGCCCCTACAATGAGCAGTTCTTC.

The chain joins TRBV28 to TRBJ2-5; possibly TRBD1 for D (6 bases). Trimming took off 7 bases at V and 2 bases at J, with 17 bases between the two ends. Germline values: CDR1 MDHEN, CDR2 SYDVKM. CDR3 size: 15 residues. CDR3 in amino acids: CASTLGGRGQETQYF. DNA of the CDR3: TGTGCCAGCACCTTAGGGGGACGAGGTCAAGAGACCCAGTACTTC.

This chain joins TRBV24-1 and TRBJ1-2; maybe TRBD1 (5 bases). Trimming pared 3 bases from V and 4 bases from J, leaving 14 bases between. Germline CDR1 is KGHDR and CDR2 is SFDVKD. The CDR3 loop spans 15 amino acids. The CDR3, as DNA: TGTGCCACCAGTGATGGTGTCAGGGCCGGCTATGGCTACACCTTC. Protein sequence: CATSDGVRAGYGYTF.

This chain joins TRBV6-2 or TRBV6-3 and TRBJ2-1; TRBD1 matches at 10 bases. The length of the CDR3 is 16 residues. Germline trimming cut 5 bases from V and 8 bases from J; bases unmatched to any gene: 12. CDR1 and CDR2 from the germline V gene are MNHEY and SVGEGT. The CDR3 is CASSRDRGRQGDEQFF. The DNA for the CDR3 is TGTGCCAGCAGTCGGGACAGGGGTCGACAAGGGGATGAGCAGTTCTTC.

The V gene is TRBV7-8, the J gene TRBJ2-2; a weak D match, TRBD2 (6 bases). V dropped 10 bases and J dropped 6 bases, with 21 bases sitting between them. Germline lookup yields CDR1 SGHVS and CDR2 FQNEAQ. CDR3 size: 15 residues. This chain's CDR3 is CATVGSGRTAGELFF. The CDR3 coding sequence is TGTGCCACCGTCGGGAGCGGTCGGACGGCCGGGGAGCTGTTTTTT.

The chain recombines TRBV3-1 (or the pseudogene TRBV3-2) with TRBJ1-1; TRBD1 matches 7 bases. This CDR3 has 13 amino acids. The germline V gene encodes CDR1 LGHDT and CDR2 YNNKEL (reference sequence). V was pared by 0 bases and J by 11 bases, with 6 bases of the junction left unmatched. The CDR3 coding sequence is TGTGCCAGCAGCCAAGACACAGGGGCCGGGGCTTTCTTT. Its translation: CASSQDTGAGAFF.

The J gene is TRBJ1-1, the V gene TRBV5-6, with D unresolved. The CDR3 is 14 residues long. CDR1 is SGHDT and CDR2 is YYEEEE in the germline V gene. Trimming took off 1 base at V and 0 bases at J, with 7 bases between the two ends. This CDR3 is CASSLFTVNTEAFF. CDR3 in DNA: TGTGCCAGCAGCTTGTTTACGGTGAACACTGAAGCTTTCTTT.

As DNA, the CDR3 is TGTGCCAGCAGCTCAGGGGCCAACACAGATACGCAGTATTTT. Protein product: CASSSGANTDTQYF. The chain employs TRBV7-2 and TRBJ2-3; the D gene is possibly TRBD1 (6 bases). The CDR3 consists of 14 residues. Deletions cut 4 bases from V and 2 bases from J, with 10 bases between. The germline gives CDR1 SGHTA, CDR2 FQGNSA.

J is TRBJ2-3 and V is TRBV5-1, with 16 bases aligning to TRBD2. CDR1 is SGHRS and CDR2 is YFSETQ in the germline V gene. The V gene end was trimmed by 4 bases and the J gene end by 5 bases; junction bases not matched to a gene: 10. The CDR3 spans 18 residues. The CDR3: CASSLTGTSGRAGDTQYF. For the CDR3, the DNA is TGCGCCAGCAGCCTTACCGGGACTAGCGGGAGGGCCGGAGATACGCAGTATTTT.

The gene calls are TRBV28 and TRBJ2-3, with a tentative D call TRBD2 (6 bases). The V gene's germline CDR1 is MDHEN and CDR2 SYDVKM. Trimming left V 6 bases short and J 1 base short, with 14 bases between. This CDR3 has 15 amino acids. The CDR3 is CASSALGEGTDTQYF. As DNA, the CDR3 is TGTGCCAGCAGCGCTCTGGGGGAGGGCACAGATACGCAGTATTTT.

The chain joins TRBV29-1 to TRBJ1-1; D not certain. The CDR3 totals 12 residues. The germline V gene has CDR1 SQVTM and CDR2 ANQGSEA. Trimming stripped 5 bases from V and 4 bases from J, with 11 bases between. The CDR3 DNA reads TGCAGCGTTTACAGCGGTAGCACTGAAGCTTTCTTT. Translation: CSVYSGSTEAFF.

The rearrangement uses TRBV6-4 and TRBJ1-2; 7 bases map to TRBD1. CDR1 and CDR2 (germline): MRHNA, SNTAGT. This CDR3 has 14 amino acids. Trimming removed 8 bases from V and 4 bases from J; junction bases left unmatched: 10. This CDR3 reads CASGKTGILYGYTF. CDR3 DNA sequence: TGTGCCAGCGGAAAGACAGGGATCCTCTATGGCTACACCTTC.

The rearrangement joins TRBV7-2 to TRBJ2-7; 7 nucleotides agree with TRBD2. The CDR3 has 14 residues. Per the germline V gene, CDR1 is SGHTA and CDR2 is FQGNSA. With 0 bases clipped from V and 3 bases from J, the junction kept 2 bases outside the gene matches. The CDR3 protein is CASSLAGGNYEQYF. The CDR3 region has the DNA TGTGCCAGCAGCTTAGCGGGGGGGAACTACGAGCAGTACTTC.

The V call is TRBV28, the J call TRBJ2-2, with 7 bases that match TRBD1. The germline V gene has CDR1 MDHEN and CDR2 SYDVKM. The CDR3 runs 14 residues. Trimming took 10 bases from V and 0 from J; bases not matched to a gene: 5. The CDR3 DNA follows: TGTGCCACTATTCAGGGGGCGAACACCGGGGAGCTGTTTTTT. Translation gives CATIQGANTGELFF.

The chain carries TRBV5-1 and TRBJ2-5; D perhaps matches TRBD1 (5 bases). This CDR3 spans 15 amino acids. V was trimmed by 4 bases and J by 4 bases, leaving 17 bases between them. Germline V lookup: CDR1 SGHRS, CDR2 YFSETQ. The CDR3 reads CASSPSAGPVETQYF. For the CDR3, the DNA is TGCGCCAGCAGCCCCAGCGCAGGGCCCGTAGAGACCCAGTACTTC.

The chain uses TRBV4-3 and TRBJ2-5, with D perhaps matching TRBD1 (6 bases). Per the germline V gene, CDR1 is LGHNA and CDR2 is YSLEER. Trimming pared 1 base from V and 5 bases from J, leaving 17 bases between. The CDR3 consists of 16 residues. CDR3 region: CASSQGALGGGETQYF. The CDR3 DNA is TGCGCCAGCAGCCAAGGCGCCCTAGGGGGTGGGGAGACCCAGTACTTC.

The chain combines TRBV10-3 with TRBJ2-5; a weak D match, TRBD1 (6 bases). There are 11 residues in the CDR3. Trimming shortened V by 11 bases and J by 5 bases, and 12 bases separated the two germline ends. Germline V gene sequence: CDR1 ENHRY, CDR2 SYGVKD. The CDR3: CASQGVETQYF. CDR3 sequence (DNA): TGTGCCTCACAGGGAGTGGAGACCCAGTACTTC.

The chain is built from TRBV5-1 and TRBJ2-6; D remains unclear. Deletions cut 0 bases from V and 0 bases from J, with 4 bases between. The germline gives CDR1 SGHRS, CDR2 YFSETQ. The CDR3 consists of 15 residues. CDR3 bases: TGCGCCAGCAGCTTGGGGAGCTCTGGGGCCAACGTCCTGACTTTC. This codes for CASSLGSSGANVLTF.

This sequence joins TRBV4-3 and TRBJ2-1; maybe TRBD2 (6 bases). Trimming shortened V by 0 bases and J by 2 bases, and 11 bases separated the two germline ends. The V gene's germline CDR1 is LGHNA and CDR2 YSLEER. The CDR3 runs 16 residues. The CDR3, as DNA: TGCGCCAGCAGCCAAGAAGTGGCGGGAACCTACAATGAGCAGTTCTTC. Residues: CASSQEVAGTYNEQFF.